The 17 T cell receptor beta chains below come from one sample, sequenced in a study of early T cells in non-severe SARS-CoV-2 infection. TCRdb re-analysed the 5' RACE reads in MiXCR, keeping a single row per CDR3 protein. The table shows about 64,000 distinct CDR3 sequences, with about 12% occurring only once. Material for sequencing was whole blood. These receptors all stem from an adult who was a healthcare worker with PCR-confirmed SARS-CoV-2 infection or an uninfected control (not recorded which).

This clonotype was detected only a few times. This rearrangement joins TRBV29-1 to TRBJ2-5; TRBD2 agrees at 9 bases. This CDR3 is 13 amino acids long. The J segment lost 3 bases and the V segment lost 3 bases, leaving 2 bases of the junction unmatched. Per the germline V gene, CDR1 is SQVTM and CDR2 is ANQGSEA. The CDR3 nucleotides are TGCAGCGTTGAGGGACTAGCCGAAGAGACCCAGTACTTC. Translated: CSVEGLAEETQYF.

Turning to this clonotype: The junction departs from germline at one end; a sequencing error may be responsible. The chain is built from TRBV7-7 and TRBJ2-6; maybe TRBD2 (5 bases). Per germline, CDR1 SSHAT and CDR2 FNYEAQ (reference sequence). The CDR3 covers 18 residues. As DNA, the CDR3 is TGTGCTAGCAGCTTAGCGCGGACCCCAGAGGGAGGGGCCAACGTCCTGACTTTC. Protein sequence: CASSLARTPEGGANVLTF.

A remark on this clonotype: The junction does not match germline at one end; this may be a read error. The J gene is TRBJ1-3, the V gene TRBV5-1, with D maybe TRBD1 (6 bases). Germline CDR1 and CDR2: SGHRS and YFSETQ. The CDR3 is 16 residues long. CDR3 loop: CASSLTGQFSENTIYF. The CDR3 DNA is TGCGCCAGCAGCCTTACCGGACAGTTCTCTGAAAACACCATATATTTT.

This clonotype has just a few counts. The rearrangement uses TRBV7-2 and TRBJ1-2; TRBD1 matches 8 bases. This CDR3 is 18 amino acids long. J was trimmed by 1 base and V by 5 bases; bases with no gene match: 15. Germline values: CDR1 SGHTA, CDR2 FQGNSA. CDR3 DNA: TGTGCCAGCAGCCCCCCTGGCTGGGACAGGAGCTTTAACTATGGCTACACCTTC. Translation gives CASSPPGWDRSFNYGYTF.

This clonotype occurred many times. The rearrangement uses TRBV11-2 and TRBJ2-1; D is perhaps TRBD1 (6 bases). With 4 bases removed from V and 9 bases from J, the gap between germline ends came to 13 bases. CDR1 SGHAT and CDR2 FQNNGV come from the germline V gene. CDR3 size: 13 residues. The CDR3 loop is CASSSYPRGEQFF. CDR3 nucleotide sequence: TGTGCCAGCAGCTCGTACCCCAGGGGTGAGCAGTTCTTC. The full variable domain, in which reference TRBV11-2 and TRBJ2-1 provide the parts outside the CDR3, is EAGVAQSPRYKIIEKRQSVAFWCNPISGHATLYWYQQILGQGPKLLIQFQNNGVVDDSQLPKDRFSAERLKGVDSTLKIQPAKLEDSAVYLCASSSYPRGEQFFGPGTRLTVL.

This clonotype was detected a few times. The chain uses TRBV7-2 and TRBJ2-1; 11 bases are shared with TRBD1. The germline gives CDR1 SGHTA, CDR2 FQGNSA. The trim removed 1 base at V and 6 bases at J, leaving 14 bases unmatched. The CDR3 spans 19 residues. CDR3 region: CASSLVRTGGRSRGNEQFF. CDR3 sequence (DNA): TGTGCCAGCAGCTTAGTGCGGACAGGGGGCAGAAGTAGGGGCAATGAGCAGTTCTTC.

This clonotype was detected once. CDR3 coding DNA: TGTGCCAGCAGCGTAGTCTACAATGAGCAGTTCTTC. Translation gives CASSVVYNEQFF. The chain recombines TRBV9 with TRBJ2-1, with D hard to call. Germline V lookup: CDR1 SGDLS, CDR2 YYNGEE. The CDR3 extends over 12 amino acids. The germline V and J ends were trimmed by 0 bases and 3 bases, with 1 base remaining between them.

This clonotype has just a few counts. The chain has TRBV24-1 and TRBJ2-7, with D maybe TRBD1 (5 bases). The germline gives CDR1 KGHDR, CDR2 SFDVKD. This CDR3 has 15 residues. Deletions cut 9 bases from V and 3 bases from J, with 20 bases between. The CDR3 bases are TGTGCCACCTTTTACCGGACAAGGACGAACTACGAGCAGTACTTC. Its protein is CATFYRTRTNYEQYF.

J is TRBJ2-7 and V is TRBV29-1; 9 positions match TRBD1. This CDR3 comprises 13 residues. V dropped 3 bases and J dropped 5; count of bases not matched to a gene: 5. CDR1 SQVTM and CDR2 ANQGSEA come from the germline V gene. The CDR3 DNA sequence: TGCAGCGTTGACTTTACAGGGGGCGACGAGCAGTACTTC. Its protein product is CSVDFTGGDEQYF.

The chain has TRBV5-1 and TRBJ2-2; D possibly corresponds to TRBD1 (6 bases). This CDR3 comprises 16 residues. CDR1 and CDR2 (germline): SGHRS, YFSETQ. V was clipped by 2 bases and J by 3 bases, with 14 bases between them. The CDR3: CASSLVQGRDTGELFF. CDR3 nucleotide sequence: TGCGCCAGCAGCTTAGTTCAGGGGAGAGACACCGGGGAGCTGTTTTTT.

This clonotype appeared many times. This chain uses TRBV6-5 with TRBJ2-3; unclear D gene. Germline assignment: CDR1 MNHEY and CDR2 SVGAGI. V was clipped by 4 bases and J by 2 bases, with 13 bases between them. The CDR3 spans 15 residues. The CDR3 sequence: CASSSRRRSTDTQYF. The CDR3 coding sequence is TGTGCCAGCAGTTCCCGACGGAGATCCACAGATACGCAGTATTTT.

The chain uses TRBV6-5 and TRBJ1-2; a possible D gene is TRBD1 (6 bases). The CDR3 spans 15 residues. Deletions cut 1 base from V and 8 bases from J, with 17 bases between. Germline V gene lookup returns CDR1 MNHEY and CDR2 SVGAGI. CDR3 region: CASSYFTGSTGGYTF. The CDR3 region has the DNA TGTGCCAGCAGTTACTTTACAGGGTCCACTGGCGGCTACACCTTC.

The chain couples TRBV4-1 to TRBJ1-2; D may be TRBD1 (6 bases). CDR1 and CDR2 from the germline V gene are MGHRA and YSYEKL. V lost 1 base to trimming and J lost 4 bases, with 13 bases between them. There are 15 residues in the CDR3. The CDR3 loop reads CASSQVEGGPYGYTF. The CDR3 DNA follows: TGCGCCAGCAGCCAAGTTGAGGGGGGACCCTATGGCTACACCTTC.

This clonotype showed up many times. The chain links TRBV6-1 to TRBJ1-6; D is possibly TRBD1 (5 bases). CDR3 length equals 16 residues. The V end lost 3 bases, the J end lost 7 bases, and 16 bases lay between the germline ends. CDR1 is MNHNS and CDR2 is SASEGT in the germline V gene. The CDR3 DNA reads as TGTGCCAGCAGTGAGATTGGGGGGGAGGCGAATTCACCCCTCCACTTT. Its translation is CASSEIGGEANSPLHF.

The V call is TRBV5-1, the J call TRBJ1-2; tentatively, D is TRBD1 (6 bases). There are 13 residues in the CDR3. Germline V gives CDR1 SGHRS, CDR2 YFSETQ. Trimming removed 0 bases at V and 8 bases at J, with 11 bases between. The CDR3 is CASSLDAGDGYTF. The CDR3 DNA follows: TGCGCCAGCAGCTTGGACGCAGGGGACGGCTACACCTTC.

This clonotype was seen a few times. V is TRBV20-1 and J is TRBJ2-7, with unresolved D. Germline lookup yields CDR1 DFQATT and CDR2 SNEGSKA (reference sequence). The CDR3 has 13 amino acids. The V gene lost 7 bases and the J gene lost 0 bases, with 13 bases spanning the gap. CDR3 amino acids: CSVYGRSSYEQYF. The CDR3 nucleotides are TGCAGTGTTTACGGTAGGAGCTCCTACGAGCAGTACTTC.

This clonotype was counted at least ten times. The chain has TRBV12-5 and TRBJ2-3; the D gene could be TRBD1 or TRBD2 (6 bases each). This CDR3 has 13 residues. Trimming left V 7 bases short and J 2 bases short, with 10 bases between. The germline gives CDR1 LGHNT, CDR2 FRNRAP. The CDR3 DNA follows: TGTGCTAGTGTAGGGGGGTACACAGATACGCAGTATTTT. It is translated as CASVGGYTDTQYF.